The 22 T cell receptor beta chains below all came from one sample that was sequenced in a study of molecular identifiers for immune sequencing clone quantification. TCRdb passed the PCR reads through MiXCR, listing each CDR3 protein once. The data show about 86,000 distinct CDR3 sequences, roughly 25% seen once. The sequenced material came from naive CD8+ T cells from blood, with Jurkat cell RNA spiked in. Subset described: FACS-sorted CD8+CD4-CCR7+CD45RA+ naive T cells. The receptors come from a human donor in good health. Some libraries in this study had Jurkat cell RNA spiked in.

In its sample, this clonotype was seen many times. The chain employs TRBV24-1 and TRBJ2-3; a possible D gene is TRBD2 (6 bases). The V gene lost 5 bases and the J gene lost 2 bases, with 13 bases spanning the gap. The CDR3 sequence is 15 residues long. Germline V CDR1 and CDR2: KGHDR, SFDVKD. The DNA of the CDR3 is TGTGCCACCAGTGCACCGGGACTTCCCACAGATACGCAGTATTTT. Its translation is CATSAPGLPTDTQYF.

Remarks on this clonotype: The junction does not match germline at one end; this may be a read error. V usage is TRBV27 and J usage is TRBJ1-2; possibly TRBD1 for D (6 bases). This CDR3 region has 14 residues. CDR1 is MNHEY, CDR2 SMNVEV, per germline (reference sequence). CDR3 in amino acids: CASSSTGLSYGHTF. In DNA, the CDR3 is TGTGCCAGCAGTTCAACAGGGCTTAGCTATGGCCACACCTTC.

This clonotype was observed many times. The rearrangement joins TRBV19 to TRBJ1-1, with D possibly being TRBD1 (6 bases). The CDR3 sequence is 15 residues long. The V gene lost 6 bases and the J gene lost 0 bases, with 14 bases spanning the gap. Germline CDR1 is LNHDA and CDR2 is SQIVND (reference sequence). The CDR3 bases are TGTGCCAGTAGCGTAAGACAGGACTTGAACACTGAAGCTTTCTTT. Translated, it gives CASSVRQDLNTEAFF.

In the case of this clonotype: This clone may be a read error of a much larger clone one base away. J is TRBJ2-7 and V is TRBV20-1, with D perhaps matching TRBD1 or TRBD2 (5 bases each). The V gene lost 7 bases and the J gene lost 3 bases, with 19 bases spanning the gap. CDR3 length: 14 residues. Looked up from germline, CDR1 is DFQATT and CDR2 is SNEGSKA (reference sequence). This CDR3 is CSVRPRDVYYEQYF. The CDR3 coding sequence is TGCAGTGTCCGACCCCGGGACGTTTACTACGAGCAGTACTTC.

On this clonotype: Just one base apart from a much larger clone, this may be a read error. The CDR3 ends on some other residue instead of the conserved phenylalanine or tryptophan, so this is likely a read error. The rearrangement links TRBV7-9 to TRBJ2-2, with D maybe TRBD1 (5 bases). Germline CDR1 is SEHNR and CDR2 is FQNEAQ (reference sequence). V was clipped by 4 bases and J by 6 bases, with 12 bases between them. This CDR3 is built from 14 residues. DNA of the CDR3: TGTGCCAGCAGCTCGACAGTGAGACCCGGGGAGCTGTTTTCT. It encodes CASSSTVRPGELFS.

This clonotype has ten or more counts. The gene calls are TRBV4-3 and TRBJ2-7; 9 positions match TRBD2. The CDR3 sequence is 15 residues long. The germline V gene encodes CDR1 LGHNA and CDR2 YSLEER. Germline trimming cut 3 bases from V and 4 bases from J; bases unmatched to any gene: 7. The CDR3 DNA is TGCGCCAGCAGCCAGCAGCGGGAGGTGGCTTACGAGCAGTACTTC. This gives the protein CASSQQREVAYEQYF.

There are many counts of this clonotype. V gene TRBV7-2 combines with J gene TRBJ2-3; D may be TRBD1 (6 bases). The CDR3 length is 15 residues. CDR1 and CDR2 (germline): SGHTA, FQGNSA. The V end was cut by 3 bases, the J end by 2 bases, with 12 bases between. CDR3 DNA: TGTGCCAGCAGCTTCATTACAGGGATCACAGATACGCAGTATTTT. Protein sequence: CASSFITGITDTQYF.

This clonotype was seen many times. The chain employs TRBV12-3 or TRBV12-4 and TRBJ2-3; 13 nucleotides line up with TRBD2. The CDR3 contains 18 residues. J was trimmed by 4 bases and V by 3 bases; bases with no gene match: 10. The CDR3 coding sequence is TGTGCCAGCAGTTTGGACTCCGGGACTAGCGGGACTTCAGATACGCAGTATTTT. Translation gives CASSLDSGTSGTSDTQYF.

About this clonotype itself: The junction does not match germline at one end; this may be a read error. The chain joins TRBV6-2 or TRBV6-3 to TRBJ2-2; D may be TRBD2 (6 bases). CDR1 is MNHEY, CDR2 SVGEGT, per germline. This CDR3 region has 13 residues. The DNA of the CDR3 is TGTGCCAGCAGGCCTGCTAACACCGGGGGGCTGTTTTTT. This translates into CASRPANTGGLFF.

The table lists this clonotype with a few counts. The chain couples TRBV6-2 or TRBV6-3 to TRBJ2-3, with 10 positions matching TRBD1. CDR3 length: 15 residues. Trimming removed 7 bases from V and 2 bases from J; junction bases left unmatched: 6. Germline V gives CDR1 MNHEY, CDR2 SVGEGT. CDR3 DNA: TGTGCCAGCAACCCGACAGGGGGCTACACAGATACGCAGTATTTT. Amino acid sequence: CASNPTGGYTDTQYF.

This clonotype was seen a handful of times. The chain combines TRBV11-2 with TRBJ2-1, with 7 positions matching TRBD1. Germline-derived CDR1 and CDR2 are SGHAT and FQNNGV. CDR3 length: 15 amino acids. Trimming at V came to 5 bases and at J to 3 bases, leaving 7 bases not matched to a gene. CDR3 in amino acids: CASSPPGQDYNEQFF. Written as DNA, the CDR3 is TGTGCCAGCAGCCCACCCGGACAGGACTACAATGAGCAGTTCTTC.

This clonotype was detected many times. The chain has TRBV9 and TRBJ2-5; TRBD1 agrees at 7 bases. V shed 3 bases and J 2 bases; nucleotides not matched to a gene: 1. The CDR3 consists of 13 residues. Per the germline V gene, CDR1 is SGDLS and CDR2 is YYNGEE. This chain's CDR3 is CASSGTGQETQYF. CDR3 coding DNA: TGTGCCAGCAGCGGGACAGGTCAAGAGACCCAGTACTTC.

There are many counts of this clonotype. The V and J genes are TRBV29-1 and TRBJ2-2; D unclear. The germline CDR1 and CDR2 sequences are SQVTM and ANQGSEA. The CDR3 is made up of 13 amino acids. Trimming took off 3 bases at V and 1 base at J, with 6 bases between the two ends. CDR3 bases: TGCAGCGTTGATGTGCAGAACACCGGGGAGCTGTTTTTT. It encodes CSVDVQNTGELFF.

This clonotype was counted between two and nine times. This sequence joins TRBV7-9 and TRBJ2-7, with no clear D. Germline V gene data show CDR1 as SEHNR and CDR2 as FQNEAQ (reference sequence). V was trimmed by 5 bases and J by 5 bases, leaving 19 bases between them. The CDR3 has 15 amino acids. The CDR3 spells CASSQDNILGDEQYF. CDR3 bases: TGTGCCAGCAGCCAAGACAATATACTTGGGGACGAGCAGTACTTC.

The J gene is TRBJ1-1, the V gene TRBV4-3, with D perhaps TRBD1 (5 bases). Germline V gene lookup returns CDR1 LGHNA and CDR2 YSLEER. This CDR3 has 15 amino acids. Trimming cost V 0 bases and J 4 bases, with 12 bases left between them. CDR3: CASSQDRTQGTEAFF. In DNA, the CDR3 is TGCGCCAGCAGCCAAGATCGGACCCAGGGCACTGAAGCTTTCTTT.

This clonotype was counted many times. The chain is built from TRBV5-8 and TRBJ2-1; TRBD2 is a possible D gene (6 bases). The CDR3 is 16 residues long. Between the trimmed V and J ends, which lost 0 bases and 0 bases, there was a span of 10 bases. Germline V CDR1 and CDR2: SGHTS, YDEGEE. CDR3: CASSLDGGSSYNEQFF. CDR3 coding DNA: TGTGCCAGCAGCTTGGACGGGGGAAGCTCCTACAATGAGCAGTTCTTC.

This clonotype was observed a few times. V gene TRBV2 combines with J gene TRBJ1-1; tentative D call: TRBD1 (5 bases). Trimming removed 11 bases from V and 3 bases from J, with 16 bases in between. Germline V gene sequence: CDR1 SNHLY, CDR2 FYNNEI. This CDR3 spans 13 amino acids. CDR3 nucleotide sequence: TGTGCCTCCGGAGGGGAGACGGACACTGAAGCTTTCTTT. Residues: CASGGETDTEAFF.

A few counts support this clonotype. A much larger clone is a single base away; this may be a read error. This chain joins TRBV7-9 and TRBJ2-7; D might be TRBD2 (6 bases). V lost 5 bases, J lost 5 bases, and 16 bases lay in between. The CDR3 is made up of 14 amino acids. Germline V gene sequence: CDR1 SEHNR, CDR2 FQNEAQ (reference sequence). CDR3 in amino acids: CASSPVAVDDEQYF. In DNA, the CDR3 is TGTGCCAGCAGCCCGGTAGCGGTTGACGACGAGCAGTACTTC.

This chain uses TRBV4-3 with TRBJ2-7; 7 bases line up with TRBD2. Germline loops: CDR1 LGHNA, CDR2 YSLEER. V lost 1 base and J lost 3; bases outside the gene matches: 3. CDR3 length: 14 residues. The CDR3 sequence: CASSQVRGDYEQYF. The DNA for the CDR3 is TGCGCCAGCAGCCAAGTTCGGGGGGACTACGAGCAGTACTTC.

The V gene is TRBV6-6, the J gene TRBJ1-2, with no clear D. Germline V gene data show CDR1 as MNHNY and CDR2 as SVGAGI (reference sequence). With 0 bases removed from V and 1 base from J, the gap between germline ends came to 9 bases. The CDR3 sequence is 15 residues long. As DNA, the CDR3 is TGTGCCAGCAGTTACTCACAAGGCAGTAACTATGGCTACACCTTC. This translates into CASSYSQGSNYGYTF.

Many counts were recorded for this clonotype. The chain couples TRBV29-1 to TRBJ1-1, with no clear D. CDR3 length: 11 amino acids. Looked up from germline, CDR1 is SQVTM and CDR2 is ANQGSEA. V shed 7 bases and J shed 0 bases, with 6 bases lying between them. The CDR3 DNA reads as TGCAGCGGATTAATGAACACTGAAGCTTTCTTT. Amino acids: CSGLMNTEAFF. Variable domain in full (rest from reference TRBV29-1 and TRBJ1-1): SAVISQKPSRDICQRGTSLTIQCQVDSQVTMMFWYRQQPGQSLTLIATANQGSEATYESGFVIDKFPISRPNLTFSTLTVSNMSPEDSSIYLCSGLMNTEAFFGQGTRLTVV.

This clonotype has at least ten counts. The V call is TRBV27, the J call TRBJ1-6; D is possibly TRBD1 (6 bases). Germline CDR1 and CDR2: MNHEY and SMNVEV (reference sequence). The CDR3 contains 15 residues. Trimming took off 5 bases at V and 5 bases at J, with 13 bases between the two ends. The CDR3 loop is CASSPGTPNNSPLHF. In DNA, the CDR3 is TGTGCCAGCAGTCCTGGGACACCTAATAATTCACCCCTCCACTTT.